Sequencing of this T cell receptor beta chain was carried out in a study of blood T cell repertoires in COVID-19. About the research overall: Donors in the United States, Italy and Spain gave samples during acute or convalescent COVID-19. The analysed material was cDNA or gDNA that came from T cells, B-cell-depleted T cells, or PBMCs.

Libraries were prepared by immunoSEQ multiplex PCR; TCRdb keeps only in-frame clonotypes and omits some of them. The sample contains hundreds of thousands of clones, over 75% of which appear only once. Participants reported their clinical history, and cohort assignment relied on those reports. Per germline, CDR1 SGHTA and CDR2 FQGNSA. The J segment lost 1 base and the V segment lost 5 bases, leaving 10 bases of the junction unmatched. This CDR3 has 16 amino acids. What was sequenced was PBMCs or T cells enriched from blood (not recorded which). The TCR originated in a woman under 40 who had recovered from COVID-19. This rearrangement joins TRBV7-2 to TRBJ1-2; 7 nucleotides match TRBD1. CDR3 in DNA: TGTGCCAGCAGCAGCTCCGGACAGGTCGATAACTATGGCTACACCTTC. Translated, it gives CASSSSGQVDNYGYTF.